A single sample gave rise to the 15 T cell receptor beta chains below, sequenced in a study of CD8+ T cells in alopecia areata. Sequencing templates came from extracted RNA that was reverse transcribed into cDNA. Profiling relied on immunoSEQ multiplex PCR, and the TCRdb table lists in-frame clones only, not all of them. This sample has 65,000 to 90,000 clones, with just over 50% found just once. The sample consisted of NKG2D-high CD8+ T cells sorted from blood. These receptors came from a human donor with alopecia areata.

The chain joins TRBV7-2 to TRBJ2-2; D is perhaps TRBD1 (6 bases). Trimming removed 5 bases at V and 1 base at J, with 17 bases between. The CDR3 runs to 17 residues. Germline CDR1 reads SGHTA; CDR2 reads FQGNSA. The CDR3: CASSQVGVRGNTGELFF. CDR3 bases: TGTGCCAGCAGCCAAGTAGGCGTCAGGGGGAACACCGGGGAGCTGTTTTTT.

This clone was detected once. This chain connects TRBV6-6 to TRBJ2-1; either TRBD1 or TRBD2 may fit D (5 bases each). Germline V gene lookup returns CDR1 MNHNY and CDR2 SVGAGI (reference sequence). The CDR3 is made up of 12 amino acids. Trimming cost V 2 bases and J 8 bases, with 7 bases left between them. The CDR3 spells CASSYVGDEQFF. The CDR3 DNA reads as TGTGCCAGCAGTTACGTGGGGGATGAGCAGTTCTTC.

This chain links TRBV29-1 with TRBJ1-1, with TRBD1 matching over 8 bases. Looked up from germline, CDR1 is SQVTM and CDR2 is ANQGSEA. V was clipped by 4 bases and J by 7 bases; unmatched bases: 2. This CDR3 is built from 11 residues. The CDR3 is CSVAGGGEAFF. DNA of the CDR3: TGCAGCGTTGCAGGGGGCGGTGAAGCTTTCTTT.

This chain joins TRBV28 and TRBJ2-7, with a weak D call TRBD1 (6 bases). The CDR3 length is 15 residues. Germline CDR1 MDHEN, CDR2 SYDVKM. V shed 2 bases and J shed 8 bases, with 19 bases lying between them. The CDR3 DNA follows: TGTGCCAGCAGTTTAACTTCAGACAGGACTGACAAGCAGTACTTC. Translated: CASSLTSDRTDKQYF.

V is TRBV29-1 and J is TRBJ2-1; 7 positions match TRBD2. Looked up from germline, CDR1 is SQVTM and CDR2 is ANQGSEA. The CDR3 is 16 amino acids. The DNA of the CDR3 is TGCACCATGCGGGGAGGGGTTGATTGGGGCGGGGATGAGCAGTTCTTC. It encodes CTMRGGVDWGGDEQFF.

This clone showed up just once. The V and J genes are TRBV4-1 and TRBJ2-7, with D possibly matching TRBD1 (6 bases). Looked up from germline, CDR1 is MGHRA and CDR2 is YSYEKL. CDR3 length: 14 amino acids. V lost 1 base and J lost 5, with 12 bases in between. The CDR3 sequence: CASSQVNRDDEQYF. CDR3 DNA sequence: TGCGCCAGCAGCCAAGTCAACAGGGACGACGAGCAGTACTTC.

This rearrangement joins TRBV4-2 to TRBJ2-1; possible D gene TRBD2, 6 bases. V was cut by 3 bases and J by 5 bases, with 17 bases left in between. The CDR3 runs 16 residues. Germline loops: CDR1 LGHNA, CDR2 YNFKEQ. The CDR3 sequence is CASSQGDSRNDNEQFF. CDR3 DNA sequence: TGTGCCAGCAGCCAGGGGGACTCACGAAACGACAATGAGCAGTTCTTC.

This clone was seen more than once but under ten times. The chain has TRBV29-1 and TRBJ2-2, with a tentative D call TRBD2 (6 bases). The germline V gene encodes CDR1 SQVTM and CDR2 ANQGSEA. V lost 3 bases and J 6 bases, leaving 14 bases between the germline ends. The CDR3 loop spans 14 amino acids. CDR3 nucleotide sequence: TGCAGCGTTGAGAGACTAGATTCTGCCGGGGAGCTGTTTTTT. This translates into CSVERLDSAGELFF.

Only a few counts were recorded for this clone. The rearrangement links TRBV28 to TRBJ2-7; possibly TRBD2 for D (6 bases). Trimming took off 8 bases at V and 4 bases at J, with 18 bases between the two ends. CDR1 and CDR2 from the germline V gene are MDHEN and SYDVKM. CDR3 size: 14 residues. The CDR3 DNA reads TGTGCCAGCGGATTAGCGGCTGGCGGATACGAGCAGTACTTC. Translation: CASGLAAGGYEQYF.

There are a few counts of this clone. V usage is TRBV7-6 and J usage is TRBJ2-6, with 9 bases fitting TRBD1. The length of the CDR3 is 18 residues. Germline trimming cut 5 bases from V and 2 bases from J; bases unmatched to any gene: 10. The germline V gene encodes CDR1 SGHVS and CDR2 FNYEAQ. This chain's CDR3 is CASSSPDRGSTGANVLTF. The DNA of the CDR3 is TGTGCCAGCAGCAGCCCGGACAGGGGAAGTACTGGGGCCAACGTCCTGACTTTC.

This clone was recorded once. V gene TRBV18 combines with J gene TRBJ1-5; D is possibly TRBD1 (5 bases). Germline lookup yields CDR1 KGHSH and CDR2 LQKENI. The ends were cut back, 0 bases at V and 1 base at J, with 7 bases in the middle. The CDR3 sequence is 15 residues long. CDR3 residues: CASSPPGDSNQPQHF. CDR3 bases: TGTGCCAGCTCACCACCGGGGGACAGCAATCAGCCCCAGCATTTT.

The chain employs TRBV7-2 and TRBJ2-7; 13 bases are shared with TRBD2. The CDR3 runs 15 residues. CDR1 and CDR2 (germline): SGHTA, FQGNSA. V was clipped by 6 bases and J by 1 base; unmatched bases: 3. The CDR3 loop is CASRKLAGGSYEQYF. In DNA, the CDR3 is TGTGCCAGCAGGAAACTAGCGGGAGGGTCCTACGAGCAGTACTTC.

A remark on this clone: The identical CDR3 is also encoded by other nucleotide sequences in the sample. The V gene is TRBV28, the J gene TRBJ2-7; D unresolved. Per germline, CDR1 MDHEN and CDR2 SYDVKM. This CDR3 region has 11 residues. V gave up 1 base and J gave up 4 bases, with 2 bases separating them. The CDR3 nucleotides read TGTGCCAGCAGTTTATTGTACGAGCAGTACTTC. It encodes CASSLLYEQYF.

This clone turned up a few times. The V gene is TRBV29-1, the J gene TRBJ2-1; TRBD2 matches at 12 bases. Germline values: CDR1 SQVTM, CDR2 ANQGSEA. The CDR3 runs to 13 residues. The trim removed 7 bases at V and 7 bases at J, leaving 5 bases unmatched. The CDR3 DNA follows: TGCAGCGGAGCCGGGACTAGCGGGAATGAGCAGTTCTTC. This sequence encodes CSGAGTSGNEQFF.

This clone showed up just a few times. The chain combines TRBV11-2 with TRBJ2-5; unclear D gene. This CDR3 has 14 residues. In germline, CDR1 is SGHAT, CDR2 FQNNGV. Trimming cost V 7 bases and J 0 bases, with 12 bases left between them. CDR3 in DNA: TGTGCCAGCACCCAAGAGGCGTACCAAGAGACCCAGTACTTC. Its translation is CASTQEAYQETQYF.